The next 20 T cell receptor beta chains were all read from a single sample in a study of T cells in Graves' hyperthyroidism and ophthalmopathy. Amplified regions were TCR beta CDR3 sequences from RNA transcripts. When the TCR CDR3 underwent first-round RT-PCR, the HTBI primer set was used. TCRdb re-called the multiplex PCR reads through MiXCR, storing one row per CDR3 protein. The data contain 600,000 or so distinct CDR3 sequences, 16% of them singletons. Sequenced sample: blood. These receptors all stem from a young woman with Graves' hyperthyroidism.

This chain connects TRBV7-9 to TRBJ2-5; D unclear. This CDR3 spans 12 amino acids. In germline, CDR1 is SEHNR, CDR2 FQNEAQ (reference sequence). V lost 3 bases, J lost 1 base, and 3 bases lay in between. The CDR3 DNA reads TGTGCCAGCAGCTTTATCCAAGAGACCCAGTACTTC. The encoded protein is CASSFIQETQYF. Using reference TRBV7-9 and TRBJ2-5 for the parts outside the CDR3, the full variable domain is DTGVSQNPRHKITKRGQNVTFRCDPISEHNRLYWYRQTLGQGPEFLTYFQNEAQLEKSRLLSDRFSAERPKGSFSTLEIQRTEQGDSAMYLCASSFIQETQYFGPGTRLLVL.

This clonotype came up a few times. This chain links TRBV30 with TRBJ1-1; 7 bases map to TRBD1. The CDR3 is 12 residues long. The germline V gene encodes CDR1 GTSNPN and CDR2 SVGIG (reference sequence). Trimming cost V 2 bases and J 3 bases; bases outside gene matches: 0. CDR3: CAWSTGDTEAFF. The CDR3 DNA is TGTGCCTGGAGTACAGGGGACACTGAAGCTTTCTTT.

This clonotype was observed at least ten times. This rearrangement joins TRBV28 to TRBJ1-4; D not certain. The germline V gene encodes CDR1 MDHEN and CDR2 SYDVKM. V was pared by 6 bases and J by 8 bases, with 10 bases between. The CDR3 contains 12 residues. The CDR3 DNA is TGTGCCAGCAGCTCACTTCGGGAAAAACTGTTTTTT. Residues: CASSSLREKLFF.

This clonotype was counted only a few times. J is TRBJ2-2 and V is TRBV10-3, with D hard to call. V dropped 3 bases and J dropped 4 bases, with 6 bases sitting between them. The germline gives CDR1 ENHRY, CDR2 SYGVKD. This CDR3 is built from 13 residues. The CDR3 DNA is TGTGCCATCAGTGAACGGGTCACCGGGGAGCTGTTTTTT. Residues: CAISERVTGELFF.

This clonotype showed up just a few times. This chain joins TRBV12-5 and TRBJ1-4, with D perhaps matching TRBD1 (5 bases). V was pared by 0 bases and J by 9 bases, with 14 bases between. The CDR3 length is 15 residues. CDR1 and CDR2 (germline): LGHNT, FRNRAP. CDR3 amino acids: CASGLVYGDAKKLFF. The CDR3, as DNA: TGTGCTAGTGGTTTGGTATATGGGGACGCCAAAAAACTGTTTTTT.

This clonotype was observed at least ten times. The chain is built from TRBV9 and TRBJ1-1; D is unclear. Germline-derived CDR1 and CDR2 are SGDLS and YYNGEE. The CDR3 extends over 14 amino acids. V lost 0 bases and J 0 bases, leaving 6 bases between the germline ends. CDR3 sequence: CASSVGGVNTEAFF. Written as DNA, the CDR3 is TGTGCCAGCAGCGTAGGTGGGGTGAACACTGAAGCTTTCTTT.

The chain uses TRBV20-1 and TRBJ2-5, with TRBD1 as a possible D gene (6 bases). The CDR3 covers 14 residues. Deletions cut 5 bases from V and 1 base from J, with 14 bases between. Germline V gives CDR1 DFQATT, CDR2 SNEGSKA (reference sequence). The DNA for the CDR3 is TGCAGTGCTCATCGACAGGACGTCCAAGAGACCCAGTACTTC. Protein product: CSAHRQDVQETQYF.

This clonotype has a count of ten or more. The chain recombines TRBV3-1 with TRBJ2-1, with 8 bases fitting TRBD2. Losses at the gene ends were 4 bases for V and 5 bases for J; bases not matched to a gene: 13. Germline-derived CDR1 and CDR2 are LGHDT and YNNKEL (reference sequence). This CDR3 contains 17 residues. CDR3 in amino acids: CASSPVPGTRGNNEQFF. The CDR3 DNA follows: TGTGCCAGCAGCCCCGTACCCGGGACTAGAGGTAACAATGAGCAGTTCTTC.

This clonotype appeared a few times. The gene calls are TRBV5-4 and TRBJ2-1, with D unclear. The CDR3 is made up of 12 amino acids. The ends were cut back, 3 bases at V and 7 bases at J, with 8 bases in the middle. Germline V CDR1 and CDR2: SGHNT, YYREEE (reference sequence). CDR3 sequence: CASSYALNEQFF. The CDR3 DNA sequence: TGTGCCAGCAGCTACGCCCTAAATGAGCAGTTCTTC.

This clonotype was counted ten times or more. The V and J genes are TRBV12-3 or TRBV12-4 and TRBJ1-4; the match to TRBD1 covers 8 bases. Trimming cost V 3 bases and J 8 bases; bases outside gene matches: 8. The CDR3 contains 15 residues. The CDR3 nucleotides are TGTGCCAGCAGTTTCAGGGGGCGAGTGGGGGAAAAACTGTTTTTT. Its translation: CASSFRGRVGEKLFF.

J is TRBJ2-1 and V is TRBV7-8; possibly TRBD1 or TRBD2 for D (5 bases each). The CDR3 loop spans 15 amino acids. Between the trimmed V and J ends, which lost 1 base and 3 bases, there was a span of 10 bases. Germline V gives CDR1 SGHVS, CDR2 FQNEAQ. The CDR3 sequence is CASSLETADYNEQFF. The CDR3, as DNA: TGTGCCAGCAGCTTAGAGACAGCGGACTACAATGAGCAGTTCTTC.

In its sample, this clonotype was seen many times. The rearrangement links TRBV12-3 or TRBV12-4 to TRBJ2-7, with 12 bases matching TRBD2. CDR3 length equals 14 residues. The V gene end was trimmed by 6 bases and the J gene end by 7 bases; junction bases not matched to a gene: 7. The CDR3 protein is CASRGLAGLREQYF. The CDR3 nucleotides read TGTGCCAGCAGGGGACTAGCGGGCCTTAGGGAGCAGTACTTC.

V is TRBV12-3 or TRBV12-4 and J is TRBJ2-7, with D perhaps TRBD1 (6 bases). Trimming shortened V by 6 bases and J by 6 bases, and 15 bases separated the two germline ends. There are 13 residues in the CDR3. In DNA form, the CDR3 reads TGTGCCAGCAGCTATGGACAGATTTTCGAGCAGTACTTC. It is translated as CASSYGQIFEQYF.

This clonotype has ten or more counts. The V call is TRBV3-1, the J call TRBJ2-1; D may be TRBD1 (6 bases). The germline gives CDR1 LGHDT, CDR2 YNNKEL (reference sequence). The V end lost 5 bases, the J end lost 10 bases, and 15 bases lay between the germline ends. The CDR3 extends over 13 amino acids. This chain's CDR3 is CASSSRGGWEQFF. The CDR3 DNA sequence: TGTGCCAGCAGCTCCCGAGGGGGATGGGAGCAGTTCTTC.

The V gene is TRBV27, the J gene TRBJ1-6; 11 bases are shared with TRBD1. V lost 5 bases to trimming and J lost 3 bases; unmatched junction nucleotides: 9. The CDR3 extends over 18 amino acids. The germline V gene has CDR1 MNHEY and CDR2 SMNVEV (reference sequence). Written as DNA, the CDR3 is TGTGCCAGCAGTGCCAGGACAGGGGGCGCCTACTATAATTCACCCCTCCACTTT. It codes for CASSARTGGAYYNSPLHF.

V usage is TRBV6-2 or TRBV6-3 and J usage is TRBJ2-1; either TRBD1 or TRBD2 may fit D (5 bases each). Germline V gives CDR1 MNHEY, CDR2 SVGEGT. This CDR3 region has 14 residues. V gave up 2 bases and J gave up 10 bases, with 15 bases separating them. Here the CDR3 DNA reads TGTGCCAGCAGTTACGAGGGACGGGGCAAGGAGCAGTTCTTC. This sequence encodes CASSYEGRGKEQFF.

This clonotype was detected many times. V gene TRBV29-1 combines with J gene TRBJ2-1; D is uncertain. CDR1 is SQVTM and CDR2 is ANQGSEA in the germline V gene. The germline V and J ends were trimmed by 3 bases and 5 bases, with 11 bases remaining between them. The CDR3 loop spans 13 amino acids. The CDR3 DNA reads as TGCAGCGTTGAGAGTTGGAGAGACAATGAGCAGTTCTTC. Encoded protein: CSVESWRDNEQFF.

This clonotype was detected many times. The rearrangement uses TRBV5-1 and TRBJ1-1; D may be TRBD1 (5 bases). Trimming took 3 bases from V and 5 from J, leaving 14 bases between them. The CDR3 loop spans 14 amino acids. From germline, CDR1 is SGHRS and CDR2 YFSETQ. Here the CDR3 DNA reads TGCGCCAGCAGCTCGGCGGGACGGGAGACTGAAGCTTTCTTT. Protein product: CASSSAGRETEAFF.

This clonotype appeared once. This chain links TRBV20-1 with TRBJ1-4; possible D gene TRBD1, 6 bases. From germline, CDR1 is DFQATT and CDR2 SNEGSKA (reference sequence). The CDR3 is 12 amino acids. The V gene lost 4 bases and the J gene lost 8 bases, with 11 bases spanning the gap. The CDR3 DNA is TGCAGTGCTACAGGGGTAGGGGAAAAACTGTTTTTT. Amino acid sequence: CSATGVGEKLFF.

This clonotype has just a few counts. This sequence joins TRBV3-1 and TRBJ2-7, with D possibly being TRBD2 (6 bases). V was shortened by 8 bases and J by 3 bases, with 17 bases between the two germline ends. The CDR3 is 14 amino acids. Germline V CDR1 and CDR2: LGHDT, YNNKEL (reference sequence). This CDR3 is CASSGGLGDYEQYF. CDR3 nucleotide sequence: TGTGCCAGCTCCGGGGGACTGGGGGACTACGAGCAGTACTTC.